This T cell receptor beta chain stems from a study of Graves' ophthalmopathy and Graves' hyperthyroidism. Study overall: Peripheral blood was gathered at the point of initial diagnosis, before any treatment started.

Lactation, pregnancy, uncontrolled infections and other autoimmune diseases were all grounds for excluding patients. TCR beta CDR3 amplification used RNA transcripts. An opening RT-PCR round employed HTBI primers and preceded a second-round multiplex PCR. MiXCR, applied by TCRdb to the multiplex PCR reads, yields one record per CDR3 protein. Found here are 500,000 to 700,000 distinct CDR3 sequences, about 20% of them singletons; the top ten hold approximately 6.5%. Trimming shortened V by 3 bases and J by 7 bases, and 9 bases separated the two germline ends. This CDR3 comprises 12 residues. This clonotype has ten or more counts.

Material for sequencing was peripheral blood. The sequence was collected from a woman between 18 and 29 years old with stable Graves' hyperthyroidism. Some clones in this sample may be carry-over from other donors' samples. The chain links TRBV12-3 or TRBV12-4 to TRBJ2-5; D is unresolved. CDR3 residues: CASSFRVATQYF. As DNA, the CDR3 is TGTGCCAGCAGTTTTCGGGTGGCGACCCAGTACTTC.